This T cell receptor (beta chain) is drawn from a study of blood T cell repertoires in COVID-19. Study details: The origin of the acute and convalescent COVID-19 samples was the United States, Italy and Spain. T cells, B-cell-depleted T cells, or PBMCs provided the cDNA or gDNA that served as material.

Comments on this clone: Mismatch with germline at one junction end may stem from a read error.

CDR1 and CDR2 (germline): MNHEY, SVGAGI. The length of the CDR3 is 14 residues. In the authors' workflow: The assay estimated nucleated cells by amplifying reference gene primers. Assay: immunoSEQ multiplex PCR; the TCRdb copy retains only in-frame clones and omits some. Clone size and the V and J calls come from that table; the DNA yielded D and trimming. Here the sample spans tens of thousands of clones, under 95% being singletons. The receptor was isolated from a human donor with active COVID-19. The donor label of this sample is uncertain. The J gene is TRBJ1-2, the V gene TRBV6-5, with D maybe TRBD1 (5 bases). The sequenced material came from peripheral blood. CDR3 nucleotides: TGTGCCAGCAGTATCGACAGAGCTAACTATGACTACACCTTC. This sequence encodes CASSIDRANYDYTF.